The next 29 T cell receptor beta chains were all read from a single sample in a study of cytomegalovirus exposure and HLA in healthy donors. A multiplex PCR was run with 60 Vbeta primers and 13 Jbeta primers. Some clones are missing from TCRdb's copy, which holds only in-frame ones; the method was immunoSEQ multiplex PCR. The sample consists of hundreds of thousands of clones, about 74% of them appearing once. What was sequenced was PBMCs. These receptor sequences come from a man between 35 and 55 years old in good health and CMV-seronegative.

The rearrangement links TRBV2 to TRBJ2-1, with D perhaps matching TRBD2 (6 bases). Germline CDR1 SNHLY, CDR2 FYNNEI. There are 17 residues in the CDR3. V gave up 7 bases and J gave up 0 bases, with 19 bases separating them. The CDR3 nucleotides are TGTGCCAGCATCTTTGACGGTGCGGGAAGCTCCTACAATGAGCAGTTCTTC. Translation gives CASIFDGAGSSYNEQFF.

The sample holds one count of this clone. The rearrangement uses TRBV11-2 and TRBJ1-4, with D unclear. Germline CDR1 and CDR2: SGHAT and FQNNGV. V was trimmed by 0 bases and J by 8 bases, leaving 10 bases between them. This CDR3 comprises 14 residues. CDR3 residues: CASSLDWYREKLFF. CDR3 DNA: TGTGCCAGCAGCTTAGATTGGTATCGGGAAAAACTGTTTTTT.

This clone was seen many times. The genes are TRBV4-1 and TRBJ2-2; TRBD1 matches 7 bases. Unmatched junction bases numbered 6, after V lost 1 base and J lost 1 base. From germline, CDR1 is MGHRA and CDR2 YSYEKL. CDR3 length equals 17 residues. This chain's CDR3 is CASSQGRTGMNTGELFF. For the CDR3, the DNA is TGCGCCAGCAGCCAAGGCCGGACAGGTATGAACACCGGGGAGCTGTTTTTT.

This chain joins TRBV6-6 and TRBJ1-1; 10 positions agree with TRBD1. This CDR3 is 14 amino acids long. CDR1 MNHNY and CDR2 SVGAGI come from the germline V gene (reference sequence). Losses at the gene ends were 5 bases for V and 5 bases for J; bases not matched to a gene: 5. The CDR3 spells CASSKGQGVTEAFF. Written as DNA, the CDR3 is TGTGCCAGCAGTAAAGGACAGGGGGTAACTGAAGCTTTCTTT.

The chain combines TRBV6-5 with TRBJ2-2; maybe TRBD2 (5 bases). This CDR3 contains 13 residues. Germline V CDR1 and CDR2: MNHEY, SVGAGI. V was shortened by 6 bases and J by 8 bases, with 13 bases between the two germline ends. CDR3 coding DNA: TGTGCCAGCAGGGCCACCCGAGGGGGGGAGCTGTTTTTT. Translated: CASRATRGGELFF.

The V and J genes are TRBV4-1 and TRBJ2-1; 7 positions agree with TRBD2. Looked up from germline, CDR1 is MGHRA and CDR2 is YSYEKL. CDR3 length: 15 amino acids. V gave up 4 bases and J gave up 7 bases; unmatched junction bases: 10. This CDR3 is CASSRAQTGGNEQFF. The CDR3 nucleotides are TGCGCCAGCAGCCGAGCCCAGACCGGGGGGAATGAGCAGTTCTTC.

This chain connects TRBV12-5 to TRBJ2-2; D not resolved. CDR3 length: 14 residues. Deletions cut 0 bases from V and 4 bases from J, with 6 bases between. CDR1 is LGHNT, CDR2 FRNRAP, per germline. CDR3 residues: CASGLVLGTGELFF. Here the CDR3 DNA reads TGTGCTAGTGGTTTGGTACTTGGCACCGGGGAGCTGTTTTTT.

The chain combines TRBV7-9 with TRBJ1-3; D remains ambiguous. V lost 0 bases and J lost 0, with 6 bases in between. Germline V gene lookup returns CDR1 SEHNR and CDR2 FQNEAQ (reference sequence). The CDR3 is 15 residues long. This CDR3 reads CASSLAAISGNTIYF. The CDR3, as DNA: TGTGCCAGCAGCTTAGCGGCCATCTCTGGAAACACCATATATTTT.

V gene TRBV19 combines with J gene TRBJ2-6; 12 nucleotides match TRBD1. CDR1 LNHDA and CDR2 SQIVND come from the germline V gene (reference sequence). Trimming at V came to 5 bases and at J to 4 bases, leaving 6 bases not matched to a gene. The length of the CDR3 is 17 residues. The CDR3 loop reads CASSGGQGARGANVLTF. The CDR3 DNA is TGTGCCAGTAGTGGGGGACAGGGGGCGAGGGGGGCCAACGTCCTGACTTTC.

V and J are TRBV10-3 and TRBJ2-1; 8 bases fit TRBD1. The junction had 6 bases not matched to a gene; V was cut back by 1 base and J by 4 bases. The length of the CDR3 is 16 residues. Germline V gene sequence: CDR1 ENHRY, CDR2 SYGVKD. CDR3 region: CAISEWTGYGYNEQFF. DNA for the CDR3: TGTGCCATCAGTGAGTGGACAGGGTACGGGTACAATGAGCAGTTCTTC.

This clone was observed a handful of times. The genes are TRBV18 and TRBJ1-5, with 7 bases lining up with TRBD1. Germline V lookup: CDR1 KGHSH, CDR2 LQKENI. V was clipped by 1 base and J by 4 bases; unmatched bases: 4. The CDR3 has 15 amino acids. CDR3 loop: CASSPQTGRNQPQHF. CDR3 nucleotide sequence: TGTGCCAGCTCACCACAGACAGGGAGGAATCAGCCCCAGCATTTT.

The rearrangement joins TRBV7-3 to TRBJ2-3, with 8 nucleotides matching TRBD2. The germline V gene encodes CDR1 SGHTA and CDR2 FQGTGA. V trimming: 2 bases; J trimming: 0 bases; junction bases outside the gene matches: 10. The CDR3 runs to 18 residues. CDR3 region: CASSLRGWTSRSTDTQYF. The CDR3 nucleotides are TGTGCCAGCAGCTTACGGGGCTGGACTAGCCGTAGCACAGATACGCAGTATTTT. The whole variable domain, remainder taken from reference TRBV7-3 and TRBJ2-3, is GAGVSQTPSNKVTEKGKYVELRCDPISGHTALYWYRQSLGQGPEFLIYFQGTGAADDSGLPNDRFFAVRPEGSVSTLKIQRTERGDSAVYLCASSLRGWTSRSTDTQYFGPGTRLTVL.

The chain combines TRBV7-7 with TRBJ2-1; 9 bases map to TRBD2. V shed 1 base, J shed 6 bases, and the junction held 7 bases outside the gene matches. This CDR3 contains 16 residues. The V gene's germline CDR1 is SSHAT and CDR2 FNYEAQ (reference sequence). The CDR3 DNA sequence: TGTGCCAGCAGCTTAGGTACTAGCGGGCACTTCAATGAGCAGTTCTTC. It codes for CASSLGTSGHFNEQFF.

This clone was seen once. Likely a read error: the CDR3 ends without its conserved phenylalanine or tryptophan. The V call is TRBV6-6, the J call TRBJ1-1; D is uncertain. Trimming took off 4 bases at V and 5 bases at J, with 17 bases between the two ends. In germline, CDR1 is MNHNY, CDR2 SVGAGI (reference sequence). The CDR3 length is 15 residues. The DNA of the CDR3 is TGTGCCAGCAGTTCAGGACTAAGAGTCTGGACTGAAGCTTTCCTT. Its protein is CASSSGLRVWTEAFL.

CDR3: CASSLGGWGADTQYF. CDR3 DNA sequence: TGTGCCAGCAGCTTAGGGGGGTGGGGGGCAGATACGCAGTATTTT. The rearrangement joins TRBV11-2 to TRBJ2-3; possibly TRBD2 for D (6 bases). The ends were cut back, 1 base at V and 4 bases at J, with 12 bases in the middle. Germline CDR1 SGHAT, CDR2 FQNNGV. The CDR3 sequence is 15 residues long.

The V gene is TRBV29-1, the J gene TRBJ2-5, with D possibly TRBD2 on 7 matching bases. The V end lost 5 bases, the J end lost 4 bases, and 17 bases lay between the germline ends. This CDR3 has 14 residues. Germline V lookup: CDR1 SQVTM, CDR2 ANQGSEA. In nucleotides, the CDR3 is TGCAGCGTTCCCCCTTGGGGGGGCGCAGAGACCCAGTACTTC. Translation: CSVPPWGGAETQYF.

The CDR3 bases are TGTGCCAGCAGCTCCAGGACAGGGAGGGCCGGGGAGCTGTTTTTT. Encoded protein: CASSSRTGRAGELFF. This sequence joins TRBV9 and TRBJ2-2; the D gene is possibly TRBD1 (8 bases). Trimming removed 4 bases from V and 6 bases from J, with 16 bases in between. This CDR3 has 15 amino acids. Germline lookup yields CDR1 SGDLS and CDR2 YYNGEE.

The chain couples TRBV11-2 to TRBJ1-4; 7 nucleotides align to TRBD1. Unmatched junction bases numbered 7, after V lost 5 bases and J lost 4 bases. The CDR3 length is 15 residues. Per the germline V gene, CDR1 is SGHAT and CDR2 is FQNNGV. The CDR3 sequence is CASSTRQGYNEKLFF. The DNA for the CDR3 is TGTGCCAGCAGCACCCGACAGGGATATAATGAAAAACTGTTTTTT.

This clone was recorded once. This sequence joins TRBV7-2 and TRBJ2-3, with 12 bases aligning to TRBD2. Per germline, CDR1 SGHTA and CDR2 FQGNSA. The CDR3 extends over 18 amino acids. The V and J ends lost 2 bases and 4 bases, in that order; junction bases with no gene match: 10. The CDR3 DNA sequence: TGTGCCAGCAGCTTAATTGGGCCTAGCGGGGGGGCACCAGATACGCAGTATTTT. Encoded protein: CASSLIGPSGGAPDTQYF.

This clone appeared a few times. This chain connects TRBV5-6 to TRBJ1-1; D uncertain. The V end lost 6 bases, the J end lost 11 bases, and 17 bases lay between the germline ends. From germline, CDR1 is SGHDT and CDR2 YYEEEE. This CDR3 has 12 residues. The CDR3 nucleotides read TGTGCCAGCAACCTCTTCCCGTCGGGGGCTTTCTTT. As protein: CASNLFPSGAFF.

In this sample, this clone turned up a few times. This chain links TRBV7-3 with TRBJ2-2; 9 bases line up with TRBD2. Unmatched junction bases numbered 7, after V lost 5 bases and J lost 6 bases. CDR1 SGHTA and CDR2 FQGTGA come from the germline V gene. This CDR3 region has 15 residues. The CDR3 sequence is CASSPYGTSPGELFF. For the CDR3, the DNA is TGTGCCAGCAGCCCATACGGGACTAGCCCCGGGGAGCTGTTTTTT.

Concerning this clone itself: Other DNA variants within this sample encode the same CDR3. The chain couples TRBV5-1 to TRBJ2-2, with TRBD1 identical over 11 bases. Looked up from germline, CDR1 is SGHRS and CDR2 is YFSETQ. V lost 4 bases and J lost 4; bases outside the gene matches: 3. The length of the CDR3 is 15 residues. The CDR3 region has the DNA TGCGCCAGCAGCCCGGACAGGGGGCTCACCGGGGAGCTGTTTTTT. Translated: CASSPDRGLTGELFF.

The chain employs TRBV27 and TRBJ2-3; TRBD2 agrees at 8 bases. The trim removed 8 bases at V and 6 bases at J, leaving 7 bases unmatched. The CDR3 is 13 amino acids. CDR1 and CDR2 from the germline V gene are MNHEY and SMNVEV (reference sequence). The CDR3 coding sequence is TGTGCCAGCGGGGAGCGGGAGAGGGATACGCAGTATTTT. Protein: CASGERERDTQYF.

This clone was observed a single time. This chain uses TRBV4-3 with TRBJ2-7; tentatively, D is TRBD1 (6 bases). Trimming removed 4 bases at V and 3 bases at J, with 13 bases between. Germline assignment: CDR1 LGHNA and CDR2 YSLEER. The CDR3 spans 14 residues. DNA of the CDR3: TGCGCCAGCAGCCTACAGGGACCCAGCTACGAGCAGTACTTC. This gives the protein CASSLQGPSYEQYF.

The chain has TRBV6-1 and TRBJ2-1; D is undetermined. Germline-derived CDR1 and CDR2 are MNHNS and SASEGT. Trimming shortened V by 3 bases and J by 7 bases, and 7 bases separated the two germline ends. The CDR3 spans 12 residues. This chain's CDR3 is CASSDGWNEQFF. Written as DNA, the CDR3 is TGTGCCAGCAGTGACGGGTGGAATGAGCAGTTCTTC.

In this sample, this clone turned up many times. This CDR3 reads CAISERAGGNTDTQYF. CDR3 DNA sequence: TGTGCCATCAGTGAAAGAGCGGGGGGAAACACAGATACGCAGTATTTT. V gene TRBV10-3 combines with J gene TRBJ2-3; 9 positions match TRBD2. This CDR3 comprises 16 residues. Germline V gene data show CDR1 as ENHRY and CDR2 as SYGVKD. The V gene end was trimmed by 3 bases and the J gene end by 2 bases; junction bases not matched to a gene: 6.

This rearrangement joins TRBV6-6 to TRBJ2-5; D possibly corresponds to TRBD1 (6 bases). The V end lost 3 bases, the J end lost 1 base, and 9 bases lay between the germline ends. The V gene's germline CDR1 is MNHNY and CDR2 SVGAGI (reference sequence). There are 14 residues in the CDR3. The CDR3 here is CASSYRTAQETQYF. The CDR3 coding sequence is TGTGCCAGCAGTTATAGGACAGCCCAAGAGACCCAGTACTTC.

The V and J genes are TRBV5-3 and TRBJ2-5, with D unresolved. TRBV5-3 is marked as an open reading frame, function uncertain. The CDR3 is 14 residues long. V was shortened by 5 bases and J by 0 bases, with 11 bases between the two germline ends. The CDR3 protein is CARSMARYQETQYF. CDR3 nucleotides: TGTGCCAGAAGTATGGCTAGATACCAAGAGACCCAGTACTTC.

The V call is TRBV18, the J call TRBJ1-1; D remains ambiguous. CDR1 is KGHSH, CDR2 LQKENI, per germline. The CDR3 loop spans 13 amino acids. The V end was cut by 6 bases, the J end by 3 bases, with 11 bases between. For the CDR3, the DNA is TGTGCCAGCTCGCTCAATCAGGACACTGAAGCTTTCTTT. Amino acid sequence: CASSLNQDTEAFF.